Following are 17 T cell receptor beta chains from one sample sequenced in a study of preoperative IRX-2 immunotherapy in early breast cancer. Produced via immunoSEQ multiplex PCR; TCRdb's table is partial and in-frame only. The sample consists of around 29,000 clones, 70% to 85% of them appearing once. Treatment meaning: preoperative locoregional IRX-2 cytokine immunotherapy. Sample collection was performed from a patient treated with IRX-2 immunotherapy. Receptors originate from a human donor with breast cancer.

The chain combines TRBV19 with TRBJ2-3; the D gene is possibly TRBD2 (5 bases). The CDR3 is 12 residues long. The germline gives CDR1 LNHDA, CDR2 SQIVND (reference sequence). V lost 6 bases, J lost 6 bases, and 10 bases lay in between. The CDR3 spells CASRSPGDTQYF. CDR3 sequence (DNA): TGTGCCAGTAGATCCCCGGGGGATACGCAGTATTTT.

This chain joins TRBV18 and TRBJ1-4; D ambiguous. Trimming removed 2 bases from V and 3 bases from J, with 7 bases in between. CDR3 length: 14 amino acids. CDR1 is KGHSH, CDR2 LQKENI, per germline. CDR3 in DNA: TGTGCCAGCTCACCAGTCAGTCCTAATGAAAAACTGTTTTTT. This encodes CASSPVSPNEKLFF. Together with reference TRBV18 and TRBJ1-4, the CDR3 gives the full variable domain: NAGVMQNPRHLVRRRGQEARLRCSPMKGHSHVYWYRQLPEEGLKFMVYLQKENIIDESGMPKERFSAEFPKEGPSILRIQQVVRGDSAAYFCASSPVSPNEKLFFGSGTQLSVL.

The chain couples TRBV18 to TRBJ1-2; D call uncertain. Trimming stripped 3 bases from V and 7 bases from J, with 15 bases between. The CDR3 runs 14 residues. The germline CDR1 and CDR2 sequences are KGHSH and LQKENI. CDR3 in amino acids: CASSPVEHWAGYTF. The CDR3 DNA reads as TGTGCCAGCTCACCCGTCGAACATTGGGCTGGCTACACCTTC.

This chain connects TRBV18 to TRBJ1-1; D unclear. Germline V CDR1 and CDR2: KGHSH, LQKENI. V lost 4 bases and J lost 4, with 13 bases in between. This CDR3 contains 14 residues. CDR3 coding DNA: TGTGCCAGCTCACGAAAAGGGTGGAGCACTGAAGCTTTCTTT. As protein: CASSRKGWSTEAFF.

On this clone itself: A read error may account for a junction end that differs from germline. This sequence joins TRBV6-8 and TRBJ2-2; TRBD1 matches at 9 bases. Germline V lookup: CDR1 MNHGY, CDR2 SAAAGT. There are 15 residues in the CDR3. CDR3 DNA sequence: TGTGCCATCAGTGACTGGACAGGGGCTACCGGGGAGCTGTTTTTT. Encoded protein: CAISDWTGATGELFF.

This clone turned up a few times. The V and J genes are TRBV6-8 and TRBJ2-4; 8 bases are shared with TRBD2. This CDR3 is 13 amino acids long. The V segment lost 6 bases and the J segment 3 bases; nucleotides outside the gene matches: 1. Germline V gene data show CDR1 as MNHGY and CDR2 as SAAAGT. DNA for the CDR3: TGTGCCAGCAGCGGGGGGGTCAAAAACATTCAGTACTTC. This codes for CASSGGVKNIQYF.

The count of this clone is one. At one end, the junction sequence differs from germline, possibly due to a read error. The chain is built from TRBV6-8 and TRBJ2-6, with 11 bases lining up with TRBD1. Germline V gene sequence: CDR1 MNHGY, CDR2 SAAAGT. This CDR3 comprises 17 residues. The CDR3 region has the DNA TGTGCCATCAGTGTAGGGACAGGGGGTCAGGGGGCCAACGTCCTGACTTTC. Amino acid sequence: CAISVGTGGQGANVLTF.

The CDR3 protein is CASSLAGLGSWGYTF. CDR3 DNA sequence: TGTGCCAGCAGCCTGGCAGGGTTGGGTTCTTGGGGCTACACCTTC. V is TRBV11-3 and J is TRBJ1-2; tentatively, D is TRBD1 (5 bases). The CDR3 totals 15 residues. With 5 bases removed from V and 8 bases from J, the gap between germline ends came to 21 bases. Looked up from germline, CDR1 is SGHNT and CDR2 is YENEEA.

CDR3 nucleotide sequence: TGTGCCAGTAGTCCAGACACTAATGAAAAACTGTTTTTT. This sequence encodes CASSPDTNEKLFF. The chain links TRBV19 to TRBJ1-4; D gene unclear. V lost 5 bases and J lost 2, with 6 bases in between. This CDR3 has 13 residues. Germline CDR1 reads LNHDA; CDR2 reads SQIVND (reference sequence).

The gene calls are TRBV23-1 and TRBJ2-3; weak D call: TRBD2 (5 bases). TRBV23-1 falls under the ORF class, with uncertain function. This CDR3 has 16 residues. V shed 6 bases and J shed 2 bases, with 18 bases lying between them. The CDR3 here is CASSRSPGMYTDTQYF. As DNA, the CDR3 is TGCGCCAGCAGCCGTTCCCCCGGGATGTACACAGATACGCAGTATTTT.

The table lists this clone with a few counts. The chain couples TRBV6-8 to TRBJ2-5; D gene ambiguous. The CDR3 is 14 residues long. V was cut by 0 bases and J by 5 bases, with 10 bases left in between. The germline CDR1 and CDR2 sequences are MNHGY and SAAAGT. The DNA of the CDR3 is TGTGCCAGCAGTTACTCGATTGGGTACGAGACCCAGTACTTC. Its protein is CASSYSIGYETQYF.

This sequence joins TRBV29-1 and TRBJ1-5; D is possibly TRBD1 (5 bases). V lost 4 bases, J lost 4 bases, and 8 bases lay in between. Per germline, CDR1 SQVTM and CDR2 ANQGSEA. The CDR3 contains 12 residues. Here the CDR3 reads CSVGDANQPQHF. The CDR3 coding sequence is TGCAGCGTTGGGGACGCGAATCAGCCCCAGCATTTT.

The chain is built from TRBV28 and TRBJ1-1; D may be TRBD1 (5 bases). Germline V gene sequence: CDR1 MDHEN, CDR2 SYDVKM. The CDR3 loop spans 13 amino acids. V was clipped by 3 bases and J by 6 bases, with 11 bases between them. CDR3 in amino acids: CASSFQGRAEAFF. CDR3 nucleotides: TGTGCCAGCAGTTTTCAGGGAAGGGCTGAAGCTTTCTTT.

CDR3 region: CASSSSLGGNTDTQYF. For the CDR3, the DNA is TGTGCCAGCAGCTCTAGCCTAGGAGGGAATACAGATACGCAGTATTTT. This chain joins TRBV9 and TRBJ2-3; maybe TRBD2 (6 bases). The germline V gene has CDR1 SGDLS and CDR2 YYNGEE. Trimming took 4 bases from V and 3 from J, leaving 18 bases between them. This CDR3 contains 16 residues.

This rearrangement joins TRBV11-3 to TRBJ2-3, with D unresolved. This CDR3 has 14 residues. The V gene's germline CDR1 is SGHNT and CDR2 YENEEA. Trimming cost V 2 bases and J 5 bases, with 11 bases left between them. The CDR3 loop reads CASSLSSRGDTQYF. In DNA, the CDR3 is TGTGCCAGCAGCTTAAGTAGTCGAGGAGATACGCAGTATTTT.

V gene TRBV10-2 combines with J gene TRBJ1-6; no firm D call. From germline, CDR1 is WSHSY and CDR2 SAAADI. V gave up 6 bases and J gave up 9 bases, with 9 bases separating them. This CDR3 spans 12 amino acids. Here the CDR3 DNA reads TGCGCCAGCAGGCTGGGGAGTTCACCCCTCCACTTT. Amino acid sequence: CASRLGSSPLHF.

The CDR3 reads CASSLRLGGTGELFF. DNA for the CDR3: TGTGCCAGCAGCCTCCGCCTTGGAGGAACCGGGGAGCTGTTTTTT. The V call is TRBV14, the J call TRBJ2-2; perhaps TRBD2 as D (5 bases). This CDR3 region has 15 residues. CDR1 SGHDN and CDR2 FVKESK come from the germline V gene. Trimming stripped 4 bases from V and 5 bases from J, with 14 bases between.